What follows are 30 T cell receptor beta chains derived from one specimen sequenced in a study of T cell repertoires in cytomegalovirus infection (dated by TCRdb to the late 2010s). The treatment or condition tag for this specimen amounts to: in vitro stimulation with specific CMV peptide epitopes to enrich CMV-specific T cells. TCRdb shows the sequencer as Illumina HiSeq 1500. TCRdb reworked the public reads: Q25 trimming with fastp, MiXCR clone assembly, productive beta chains retained. Every distinct CDR3 protein forms one entry, paired with its most common genes and DNA. Counted in this sample were 350,000 to 400,000 distinct CDR3 sequences; about 35% of them appeared once. 13% of the sample rests with the top ten. Their antigens are not known. The sample here was cultured PBMCs, taken from culture after CMV antigen stimulation. The receptor set was obtained from a human donor in good health (CMV status not recorded). Some clones in this sample may be carry-over from other donors' samples.

This clonotype was counted between two and nine times. V is TRBV28 and J is TRBJ1-6, with D possibly matching TRBD1 (5 bases). The V end lost 2 bases, the J end lost 8 bases, and 10 bases lay between the germline ends. The CDR3 totals 14 residues. The germline CDR1 and CDR2 sequences are MDHEN and SYDVKM. The CDR3 nucleotides are TGTGCCAGCAGTTTAGCTAGGGGTGATTCACCCCTCCACTTT. This sequence encodes CASSLARGDSPLHF.

In DNA form, the CDR3 reads TGTGCCAGCTCACCACCCGGACTAGCCAAAAACATTCAGTACTTC. Encoded protein: CASSPPGLAKNIQYF. J is TRBJ2-4 and V is TRBV18; a possible D gene is TRBD2 (5 bases). V lost 0 bases and J lost 0, with 6 bases in between. The germline CDR1 and CDR2 sequences are KGHSH and LQKENI. CDR3 length: 15 residues.

The rearrangement uses TRBV9 and TRBJ2-1, with no clear D. Per germline, CDR1 SGDLS and CDR2 YYNGEE. V was shortened by 5 bases and J by 0 bases, with 12 bases between the two germline ends. This CDR3 is 15 amino acids long. CDR3 coding DNA: TGTGCCAGCAGTGAAGAGCCTCGCTCCTACAATGAGCAGTTCTTC. This codes for CASSEEPRSYNEQFF. The entire variable domain, with the rest obtained from reference TRBV9 and TRBJ2-1, is as follows: DSGVTQTPKHLITATGQRVTLRCSPRSGDLSVYWYQQSLDQGLQFLIQYYNGEERAKGNILERFSAQQFPDLHSELNLSSLELGDSALYFCASSEEPRSYNEQFFGPGTRLTVL.

This clonotype appeared a few times. This chain uses TRBV6-6 with TRBJ2-5; D is possibly TRBD1 or TRBD2 (5 bases each). The CDR3 loop spans 14 amino acids. Trimming pared 5 bases from V and 5 bases from J, leaving 15 bases between. The germline gives CDR1 MNHNY, CDR2 SVGAGI (reference sequence). The CDR3 DNA is TGTGCCAGCAGTATGGGACGGGGAAGGGAGACCCAGTACTTC. Its protein product is CASSMGRGRETQYF.

The genes are TRBV11-3 and TRBJ2-2; 9 bases line up with TRBD1. The CDR3 loop spans 15 amino acids. The ends lost 6 bases at V and 3 bases at J; junction bases unmatched: 5. The germline V gene has CDR1 SGHNT and CDR2 YENEEA. The CDR3 coding sequence is TGTGCCAGCAGAACGGACAGGGGTTACACCGGGGAGCTGTTTTTT. Translation gives CASRTDRGYTGELFF.

This clonotype has just a few counts. The genes are TRBV7-8 and TRBJ1-1, with D uncertain. CDR1 and CDR2 (germline): SGHVS, FQNEAQ. Trimming cost V 5 bases and J 1 base, with 8 bases left between them. This CDR3 contains 13 residues. The CDR3 protein is CASSPQANTEAFF. The CDR3 DNA reads as TGTGCCAGCAGCCCCCAGGCGAACACTGAAGCTTTCTTT.

The CDR3 nucleotides are TGTGCCAGCAGGCGAGAACTAGCGGGAGTGAATGAGCAGTTCTTC. Translated, it gives CASRRELAGVNEQFF. The chain combines TRBV2 with TRBJ2-1, with 11 bases that match TRBD2. Trimming removed 6 bases from V and 7 bases from J; junction bases left unmatched: 8. The CDR3 length is 15 residues. The V gene's germline CDR1 is SNHLY and CDR2 FYNNEI.

This clonotype was counted at least ten times. The chain is built from TRBV7-9 and TRBJ2-1, with a weak D call TRBD2 (6 bases). Germline lookup yields CDR1 SEHNR and CDR2 FQNEAQ (reference sequence). V was trimmed by 3 bases and J by 4 bases, leaving 10 bases between them. This CDR3 region has 14 residues. Here the CDR3 reads CASSLDYPYNEQFF. Here the CDR3 DNA reads TGTGCCAGCAGCTTGGACTATCCTTACAATGAGCAGTTCTTC.

The chain joins TRBV11-2 to TRBJ1-1; D gene unclear. The length of the CDR3 is 14 residues. Germline CDR1 and CDR2: SGHAT and FQNNGV. Trimming shortened V by 5 bases and J by 5 bases, and 15 bases separated the two germline ends. CDR3 sequence: CASSGVKGRTEAFF. CDR3 in DNA: TGTGCCAGCAGCGGAGTGAAGGGTCGGACTGAAGCTTTCTTT.

This clonotype has more than one count but fewer than ten. The chain recombines TRBV7-2 with TRBJ2-5; the D gene could be TRBD1 or TRBD2 (5 bases each). Trimming stripped 5 bases from V and 1 base from J, with 14 bases between. Germline V gene data show CDR1 as SGHTA and CDR2 as FQGNSA. CDR3 length equals 15 residues. CDR3 residues: CASSPTGLLQETQYF. In nucleotides, the CDR3 is TGTGCCAGCAGCCCCACGGGGCTACTCCAAGAGACCCAGTACTTC.

This clonotype showed up just a few times. The chain couples TRBV27 to TRBJ2-1; D is tentatively TRBD1 or TRBD2 (6 bases each). The CDR3 runs 15 residues. The V end lost 1 base, the J end lost 7 bases, and 14 bases lay between the germline ends. CDR1 and CDR2 (germline): MNHEY, SMNVEV (reference sequence). The CDR3 loop reads CASSLLGGHGNEQFF. CDR3 DNA: TGTGCCAGCAGTTTATTGGGGGGACATGGAAATGAGCAGTTCTTC.

This clonotype was detected ten times or more. The CDR3 is CASSFGGRTGELFF. DNA for the CDR3: TGTGCCAGCAGCTTCGGCGGGAGGACCGGGGAGCTGTTTTTT. J is TRBJ2-2 and V is TRBV7-2, with 8 nucleotides matching TRBD2. The CDR3 totals 14 residues. J was trimmed by 5 bases and V by 3 bases; bases with no gene match: 2. Per the germline V gene, CDR1 is SGHTA and CDR2 is FQGNSA.

This clonotype has more than one count but fewer than ten. The chain combines TRBV19 with TRBJ2-2; D gene ambiguous. The CDR3 is 12 amino acids. The V gene lost 5 bases and the J gene lost 6 bases, with 7 bases spanning the gap. CDR1 LNHDA and CDR2 SQIVND come from the germline V gene (reference sequence). CDR3 nucleotide sequence: TGTGCCAGTAGTCCATTACCCGGGGAGCTGTTTTTT. Its protein product is CASSPLPGELFF.

V gene TRBV11-3 combines with J gene TRBJ1-5; 8 bases agree with TRBD1. From germline, CDR1 is SGHNT and CDR2 YENEEA. This CDR3 is 16 amino acids long. The ends lost 5 bases at V and 5 bases at J; junction bases unmatched: 11. The CDR3 region has the DNA TGTGCCAGCAGCCGGATATTAGACAGGGGCTATCAGCCCCAGCATTTT. Its protein product is CASSRILDRGYQPQHF.

This rearrangement joins TRBV6-2 or TRBV6-3 to TRBJ1-6, with TRBD1 identical over 7 bases. V shed 5 bases and J 0 bases; nucleotides not matched to a gene: 10. Germline CDR1 MNHEY, CDR2 SVGEGT. There are 18 residues in the CDR3. The CDR3: CASSPGTARSSYNSPLHF. As DNA, the CDR3 is TGTGCCAGCAGTCCCGGGACAGCAAGGAGCTCCTATAATTCACCCCTCCACTTT.

The CDR3 spells CASSLGTGDEKLFF. The CDR3 nucleotides read TGCGCCAGCAGCCTGGGGACAGGGGATGAAAAACTGTTTTTT. The chain has TRBV5-1 and TRBJ1-4; 10 nucleotides agree with TRBD1. Germline CDR1 and CDR2: SGHRS and YFSETQ. This CDR3 is built from 14 residues. J lost 6 bases, V lost 4 bases, and 3 bases had no gene match.

This clonotype was recorded only once. This sequence joins TRBV2 and TRBJ2-7; 8 bases line up with TRBD1. Germline V CDR1 and CDR2: SNHLY, FYNNEI. Trimming at V came to 4 bases and at J to 2 bases, leaving 4 bases not matched to a gene. The CDR3 sequence is 14 residues long. In nucleotides, the CDR3 is TGTGCCAGCAGTGGAGACAGGGGAGCCTACGAGCAGTACGTC. It translates to CASSGDRGAYEQYV.

Many counts were recorded for this clonotype. J is TRBJ1-5 and V is TRBV7-2; D is perhaps TRBD1 (5 bases). V lost 3 bases, J lost 4 bases, and 16 bases lay in between. The CDR3 contains 16 residues. Germline CDR1 is SGHTA and CDR2 is FQGNSA. The CDR3 nucleotides read TGTGCCAGCAGCTTCGGGGCCGTCTGGGGGAATCAGCCCCAGCATTTT. Protein: CASSFGAVWGNQPQHF.

The chain is built from TRBV19 and TRBJ2-1, with 9 nucleotides matching TRBD1. The CDR3 consists of 13 residues. CDR1 and CDR2 (germline): LNHDA, SQIVND (reference sequence). After removal of 6 bases from V and 9 bases from J, the junction contained 6 bases not matched to a gene. CDR3 sequence reads: CASRLGQGSEQFF. Written as DNA, the CDR3 is TGTGCCAGTAGACTGGGACAGGGTAGTGAGCAGTTCTTC.

The chain joins TRBV7-2 to TRBJ1-5; TRBD1 matches 7 bases. The CDR3 consists of 15 residues. Germline V gives CDR1 SGHTA, CDR2 FQGNSA. V lost 2 bases, J lost 3 bases, and 4 bases stayed unmatched. In DNA form, the CDR3 reads TGTGCCAGCAGCTTATCAGGGGGAATCAATCAGCCCCAGCATTTT. Its protein product is CASSLSGGINQPQHF.

The table lists this clonotype with a few counts. The CDR3 bases are TGCGCCAGCAGCCAAGATTTCGACACATATAGCAATCAGCCCCAGCATTTT. Amino acids: CASSQDFDTYSNQPQHF. This sequence joins TRBV4-3 and TRBJ1-5; D unresolved. CDR1 is LGHNA, CDR2 YSLEER, per germline. V lost 0 bases, J lost 0 bases, and 12 bases lay in between. CDR3 length equals 17 residues.

This clonotype was detected only once. Written as DNA, the CDR3 is TGTGCCAGCAGTGGGCACAGGGTAGAGAGCTCCTACGAGCAGTACTTC. Translating it yields CASSGHRVESSYEQYF. The rearrangement links TRBV2 to TRBJ2-7; TRBD1 is a possible D gene (6 bases). V was trimmed by 4 bases and J by 0 bases, leaving 16 bases between them. The germline V gene encodes CDR1 SNHLY and CDR2 FYNNEI. The CDR3 contains 16 residues.

This clonotype has at least ten counts. The chain couples TRBV7-2 to TRBJ1-6; D not resolved. The V end was cut by 1 base, the J end by 5 bases, with 9 bases between. Germline V gene lookup returns CDR1 SGHTA and CDR2 FQGNSA. This CDR3 is 15 amino acids long. CDR3 protein: CASSLVRENNSPLHF. As DNA, the CDR3 is TGTGCCAGCAGCTTAGTCCGGGAGAATAATTCACCCCTCCACTTT.

V usage is TRBV6-2 or TRBV6-3 and J usage is TRBJ2-1, with TRBD2 matching 8 bases. Germline trimming cut 2 bases from V and 0 bases from J; bases unmatched to any gene: 6. Germline-derived CDR1 and CDR2 are MNHEY and SVGEGT. The CDR3 length is 17 residues. CDR3 coding DNA: TGTGCCAGCAGTTACGAGGCTAGCGGGCGCTCCTACAATGAGCAGTTCTTC. This codes for CASSYEASGRSYNEQFF.

The table lists this clonotype with a few counts. CDR3 sequence (DNA): TGTGCCAGTATAAAAGGTTCGGGCACCGGGGAGCTGTTTTTT. It specifies CASIKGSGTGELFF. V is TRBV19 and J is TRBJ2-2; D uncertain. Trimming left V 7 bases short and J 4 bases short, with 13 bases between. Germline V gene data show CDR1 as LNHDA and CDR2 as SQIVND (reference sequence). This CDR3 contains 14 residues.

This sequence joins TRBV6-2 or TRBV6-3 and TRBJ2-7, with TRBD2 identical over 9 bases. The CDR3 covers 13 residues. The germline V gene has CDR1 MNHEY and CDR2 SVGEGT. Trimming removed 5 bases from V and 11 bases from J; junction bases left unmatched: 10. The CDR3, as DNA: TGTGCCAGCAGTAAAGAGAAGCGGGAGGATGAGTACTTC. Protein sequence: CASSKEKREDEYF.

CDR3 sequence reads: CASSQDLGTRGYGYTF. CDR3 nucleotide sequence: TGCGCCAGCAGCCAAGATCTGGGCACTCGGGGCTATGGCTACACCTTC. The chain carries TRBV4-1 and TRBJ1-2; D gene uncertain. The CDR3 loop spans 16 amino acids. The germline CDR1 and CDR2 sequences are MGHRA and YSYEKL. Trimming took off 0 bases at V and 4 bases at J, with 15 bases between the two ends.

V usage is TRBV3-1 and J usage is TRBJ2-7, with D maybe TRBD2 (7 bases). The V gene's germline CDR1 is LGHDT and CDR2 YNNKEL (reference sequence). The V end was cut by 6 bases, the J end by 0 bases, with 15 bases between. CDR3 length: 15 amino acids. DNA for the CDR3: TGTGCCAGCAGATCTGGCGGGGGCAGCTCCTACGAGCAGTACTTC. This encodes CASRSGGGSSYEQYF.

The V and J genes are TRBV27 and TRBJ2-5; D perhaps matches TRBD2 (6 bases). With 0 bases removed from V and 2 bases from J, the gap between germline ends came to 16 bases. There are 17 residues in the CDR3. The germline V gene has CDR1 MNHEY and CDR2 SMNVEV (reference sequence). The CDR3 DNA follows: TGTGCCAGCAGTTTATCGTTTTTGAGGAGGGATCAAGAGACCCAGTACTTC. Its protein product is CASSLSFLRRDQETQYF.

The V and J genes are TRBV5-4 and TRBJ1-2, with D unclear. The CDR3 totals 13 residues. The germline gives CDR1 SGHNT, CDR2 YYREEE (reference sequence). V lost 0 bases to trimming and J lost 6 bases, with 9 bases between them. The CDR3 nucleotides read TGTGCCAGCAGCTTGGCTACGCTCGATGGCTACACCTTC. It translates to CASSLATLDGYTF.